This TCR beta chain appears in the sequencing data of a study of T cells in localized non-small cell lung cancer. Clones were sequenced by immunoSEQ multiplex PCR, and TCRdb holds only the in-frame ones, with some missing. The data show about 62,000 clones, around 81% seen once. For this clone: Other DNA sequences from this sample encode an identical CDR3 as well.

The CDR3 loop spans 13 amino acids. Germline V lookup: CDR1 SGHDT, CDR2 YYEEEE. V was cut by 2 bases and J by 5 bases, with 7 bases left in between. The source is a man aged 35 to 69 with stage II lung adenocarcinoma. The gene calls are TRBV5-6 and TRBJ1-4; D is unresolved. Sequenced here: PBMCs, sampled before any cancer treatment. The CDR3 reads CASSLGGNEKLFF. The DNA for the CDR3 is TGTGCCAGCAGCTTAGGAGGAAATGAAAAACTGTTTTTT.